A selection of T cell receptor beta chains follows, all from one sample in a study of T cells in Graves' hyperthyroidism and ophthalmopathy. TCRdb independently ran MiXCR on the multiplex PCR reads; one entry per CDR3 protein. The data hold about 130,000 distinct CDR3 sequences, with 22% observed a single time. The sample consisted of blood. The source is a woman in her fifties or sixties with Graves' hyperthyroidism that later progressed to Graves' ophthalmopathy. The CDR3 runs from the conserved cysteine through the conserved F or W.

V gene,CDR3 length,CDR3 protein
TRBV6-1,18,CASAGVSGRAIVTDTQYF
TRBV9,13,CASSVGSGETQYF
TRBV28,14,CASSRQEPTDTQYF
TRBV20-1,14,CSANYGNSNYGYTF
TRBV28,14,CASSSQIQVYEQYF
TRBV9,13,CASSDLWGDTQYF
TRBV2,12,CASRAQTYEQYF
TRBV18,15,CASSPGTSLLQPQHF
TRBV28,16,CASGGTSGRGKNIQYF
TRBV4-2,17,CASSQEKGLAGPNEQFF
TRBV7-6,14,CASSAGTSGYEQYF
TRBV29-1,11,CSAYQQYGYTF
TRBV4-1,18,CASSQEWGGTRWYYGYTF
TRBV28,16,CASSPPPGQGGTEAFF
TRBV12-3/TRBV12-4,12,CASSSPSETQYF
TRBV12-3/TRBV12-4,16,CASSPLWLAGDTEQFF
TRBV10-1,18,CASSESRFRAGGAGEQFF
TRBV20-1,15,CSASTRGLLAYEQYF
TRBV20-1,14,CSAPSGRAPNEQFF
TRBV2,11,CASRGVLEAFF
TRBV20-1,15,CSALSGTGISHEQYF
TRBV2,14,CASSETPFGGEQYF
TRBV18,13,CASCPIRGNEQFF
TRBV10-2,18,CASSESLLPTGVGQPQHF
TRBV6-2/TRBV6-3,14,CASSTPGMNTEAFF
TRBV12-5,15,CASGGTEPSTDTQYF
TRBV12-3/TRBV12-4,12,CASSLRQREQYF
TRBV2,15,CASSEAQGLYNEQFF
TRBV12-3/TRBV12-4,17,CASSPRRGGAGANVLTF
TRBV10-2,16,CASSESSGVGRYEQYF
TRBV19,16,CASSMIQGALGNTIYF
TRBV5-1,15,CASSRSGLAVYEQYF
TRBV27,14,CASLSRDRVNEQYF
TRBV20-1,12,CSAITGANVLTF
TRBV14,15,CASSLGTGGDYGYTF
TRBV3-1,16,CASSRTTPGQNTEAFF
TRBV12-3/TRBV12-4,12,CASSFTNNEQFF
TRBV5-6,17,CASSLTGGGSYNSPLHF
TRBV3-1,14,CASSQAVLRYGYTF
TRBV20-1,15,CSATPRLGSYNEQFF
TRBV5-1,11,CASTSGNTIYF
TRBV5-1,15,CASSPGTSVTGELFF
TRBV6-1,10,CASGLYEQYF
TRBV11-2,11,CASSQSNEQFF
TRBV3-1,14,CASSKRTVTETQYF
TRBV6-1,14,CASSVTSGRNEQFF
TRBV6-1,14,CASTLLGGPQPQHF
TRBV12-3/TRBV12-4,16,CASSNPTLTYQETQYF
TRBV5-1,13,CASSLMVPHEQYF
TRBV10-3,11,CAISGGTEAFF
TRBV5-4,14,CASSKGELNYGYTF
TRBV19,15,CASSEAGGFRETQYF
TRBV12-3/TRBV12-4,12,CASSPTAEKQYF
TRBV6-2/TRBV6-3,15,CASNPRDSGANVLTF
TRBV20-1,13,CSAPRQGANEQFF
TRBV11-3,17,CASSLGGPSGRGETQYF
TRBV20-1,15,CSARAGRGWQETQYF